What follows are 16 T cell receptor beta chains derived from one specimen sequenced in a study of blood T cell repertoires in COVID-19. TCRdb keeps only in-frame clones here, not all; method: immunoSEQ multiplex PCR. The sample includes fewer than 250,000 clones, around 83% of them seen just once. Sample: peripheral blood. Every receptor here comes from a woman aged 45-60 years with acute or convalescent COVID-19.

CDR3 amino acids: CAWTSGGGQPQHF. In DNA form, the CDR3 reads TGTGCCTGGACTTCAGGGGGCGGACAGCCCCAGCATTTT. V and J are TRBV30 and TRBJ1-5; TRBD1 matches at 8 bases. The CDR3 consists of 13 residues. The V gene end was trimmed by 4 bases and the J gene end by 7 bases; junction bases not matched to a gene: 6. The V gene's germline CDR1 is GTSNPN and CDR2 SVGIG (reference sequence). Combining the CDR3 with reference TRBV30 and TRBJ1-5 gives the whole variable domain SQTIHQWPATLVQPVGSPLSLECTVEGTSNPNLYWYRQAAGRGLQLLFYSVGIGQISSEVPQNLSASRPQDRQFILSSKKLLLSDSGFYLCAWTSGGGQPQHFGDGTRLSIL.

CDR3 nucleotides: TGTGCCAGCAGCCAAGAACTGAACACCGGGGAGCTGTTTTTT. Translation gives CASSQELNTGELFF. The rearrangement links TRBV4-2 to TRBJ2-2; D call uncertain. This CDR3 comprises 14 residues. V was pared by 0 bases and J by 1 base, with 3 bases between. Germline-derived CDR1 and CDR2 are LGHNA and YNFKEQ.

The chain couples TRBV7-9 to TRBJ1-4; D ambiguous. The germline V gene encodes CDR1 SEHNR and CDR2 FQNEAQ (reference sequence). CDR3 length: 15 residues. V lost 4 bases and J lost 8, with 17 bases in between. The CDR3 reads CASSSPEREGEKLFF. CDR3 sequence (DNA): TGTGCCAGCAGCTCCCCCGAGAGGGAAGGCGAAAAACTGTTTTTT.

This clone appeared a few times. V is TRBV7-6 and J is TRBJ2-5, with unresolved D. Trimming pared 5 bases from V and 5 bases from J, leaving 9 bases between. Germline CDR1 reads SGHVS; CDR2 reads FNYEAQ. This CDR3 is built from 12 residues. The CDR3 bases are TGTGCCAGCAGCGCCCGGTCGGAGACCCAGTACTTC. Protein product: CASSARSETQYF. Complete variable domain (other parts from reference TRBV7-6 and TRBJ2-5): GAGVSQSPRYKVTKRGQDVALRCDPISGHVSLYWYRQALGQGPEFLTYFNYEAQQDKSGLPNDRFSAERPEGSISTLTIQRTEQRDSAMYRCASSARSETQYFGPGTRLLVL.

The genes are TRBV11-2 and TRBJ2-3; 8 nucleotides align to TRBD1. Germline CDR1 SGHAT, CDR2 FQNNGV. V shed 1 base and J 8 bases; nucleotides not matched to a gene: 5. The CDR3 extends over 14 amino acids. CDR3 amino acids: CASSLGTGGGTQYF. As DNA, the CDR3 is TGTGCCAGCAGCTTAGGAACAGGGGGAGGTACGCAGTATTTT.

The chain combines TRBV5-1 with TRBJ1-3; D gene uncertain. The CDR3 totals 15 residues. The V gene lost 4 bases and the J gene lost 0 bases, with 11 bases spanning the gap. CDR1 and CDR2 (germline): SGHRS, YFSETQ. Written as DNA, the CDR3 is TGCGCCAGCAGCCCTCTAGGAGACTCTGGAAACACCATATATTTT. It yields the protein CASSPLGDSGNTIYF.

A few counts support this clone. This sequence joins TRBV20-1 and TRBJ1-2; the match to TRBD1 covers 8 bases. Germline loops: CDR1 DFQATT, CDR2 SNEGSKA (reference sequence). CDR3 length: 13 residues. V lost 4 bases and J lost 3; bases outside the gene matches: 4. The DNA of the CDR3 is TGCAGTGCTACTGACAGGGGATACTATGGCTACACCTTC. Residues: CSATDRGYYGYTF.

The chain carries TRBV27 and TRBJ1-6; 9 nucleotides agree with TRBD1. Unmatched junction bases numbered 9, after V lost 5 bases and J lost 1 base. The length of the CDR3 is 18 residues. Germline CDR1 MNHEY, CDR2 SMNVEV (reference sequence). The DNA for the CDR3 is TGTGCCAGCAGTCGTGTCCGGGACAGGGTATCCTATAATTCACCCCTCCACTTT. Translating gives CASSRVRDRVSYNSPLHF.

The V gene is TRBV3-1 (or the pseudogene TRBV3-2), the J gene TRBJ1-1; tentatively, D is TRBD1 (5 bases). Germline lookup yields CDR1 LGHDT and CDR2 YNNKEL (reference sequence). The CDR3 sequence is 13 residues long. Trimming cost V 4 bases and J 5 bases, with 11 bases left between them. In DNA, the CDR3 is TGTGCCAGCAGCCGAAAGGGGTGTACTGAAGCTTTCTTT. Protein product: CASSRKGCTEAFF.

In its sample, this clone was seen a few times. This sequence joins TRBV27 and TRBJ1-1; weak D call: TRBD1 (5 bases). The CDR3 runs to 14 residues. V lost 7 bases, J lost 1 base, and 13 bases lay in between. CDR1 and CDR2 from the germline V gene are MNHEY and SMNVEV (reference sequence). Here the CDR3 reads CASTIGVGNTEAFF. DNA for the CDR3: TGTGCCAGCACTATAGGGGTGGGGAACACTGAAGCTTTCTTT.

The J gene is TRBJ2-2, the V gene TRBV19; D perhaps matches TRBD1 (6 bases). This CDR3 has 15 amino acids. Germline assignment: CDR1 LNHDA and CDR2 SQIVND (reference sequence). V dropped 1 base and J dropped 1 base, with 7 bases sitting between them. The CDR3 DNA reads TGTGCCAGTAGTATAGTGACAGGGAACACCGGGGAGCTGTTTTTT. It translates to CASSIVTGNTGELFF.

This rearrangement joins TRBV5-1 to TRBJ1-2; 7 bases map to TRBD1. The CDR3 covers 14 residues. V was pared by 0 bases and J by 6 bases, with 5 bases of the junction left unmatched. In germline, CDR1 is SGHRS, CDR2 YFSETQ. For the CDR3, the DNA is TGCGCCAGCAGCTTGGCTGGGGACAGCCATGGCTACACCTTC. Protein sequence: CASSLAGDSHGYTF.

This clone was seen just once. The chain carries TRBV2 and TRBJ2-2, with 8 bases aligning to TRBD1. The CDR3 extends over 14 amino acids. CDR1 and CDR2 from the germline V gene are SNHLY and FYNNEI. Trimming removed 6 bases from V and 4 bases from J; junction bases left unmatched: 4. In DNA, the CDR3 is TGTGCCAGCAGGCGTCAGGGGGCCACCGGGGAGCTGTTTTTT. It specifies CASRRQGATGELFF.

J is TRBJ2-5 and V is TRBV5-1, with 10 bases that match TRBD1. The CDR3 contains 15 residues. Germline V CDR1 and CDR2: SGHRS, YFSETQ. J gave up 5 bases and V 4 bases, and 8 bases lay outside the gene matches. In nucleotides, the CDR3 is TGCGCCAGCAGCACCGGGACAGGGGCTCGGGAGACCCAGTACTTC. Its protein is CASSTGTGARETQYF.

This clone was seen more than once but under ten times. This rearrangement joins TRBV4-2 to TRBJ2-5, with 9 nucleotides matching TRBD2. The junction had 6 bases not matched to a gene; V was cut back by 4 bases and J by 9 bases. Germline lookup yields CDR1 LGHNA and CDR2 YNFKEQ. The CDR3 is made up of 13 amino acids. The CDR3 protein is CASSLGTSPAQYF. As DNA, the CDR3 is TGTGCCAGCAGCCTAGGGACTAGCCCGGCCCAGTACTTC.

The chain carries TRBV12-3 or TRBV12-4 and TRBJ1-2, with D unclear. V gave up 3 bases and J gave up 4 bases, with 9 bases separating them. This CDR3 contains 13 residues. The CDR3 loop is CASSLSGTYGYTF. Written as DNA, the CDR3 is TGTGCCAGCAGTTTGTCAGGTACCTATGGCTACACCTTC.